Below, 20 T cell receptor beta chains from the same sample are listed, as sequenced in a study of OX40 agonist ivuxolimab in advanced cancers. Receptor amplification or capture employed the immunoSEQ multiplex PCR assay. TCRdb re-hosts the immuneACCESS table, in-frame sequences only. Its copies lack some clones; in the studies checked, an unresolved V gene accounts for under half of them, and the cause for the rest is not known. The sample yields about 140,000 clones; less than 95% were counted once. The top ten hold 1.1% of the sample. The source material was CD4+ or CD8+ T cells sorted from blood, sampled in a trial of the OX40 agonist ivuxolimab. The origin of the receptors is an adult with an advanced solid tumor such as melanoma, head and neck, liver or kidney cancer.

The chain combines TRBV12-5 with TRBJ1-5; no clear D gene. The CDR3 runs 15 residues. The germline gives CDR1 LGHNT, CDR2 FRNRAP. V lost 0 bases, J lost 1 base, and 7 bases lay in between. This chain's CDR3 is CASGLVTLSNQPQHF. CDR3 in DNA: TGTGCTAGTGGTTTGGTCACCCTCAGCAATCAGCCCCAGCATTTT.

The chain has TRBV18 and TRBJ2-5; no firm D call. This CDR3 has 14 residues. The germline gives CDR1 KGHSH, CDR2 LQKENI. With 6 bases removed from V and 2 bases from J, the gap between germline ends came to 13 bases. CDR3 DNA sequence: TGTGCCAGCTCCCCCGGGCAACAACAAGAGACCCAGTACTTC. Its protein is CASSPGQQQETQYF.

This chain links TRBV7-9 with TRBJ2-5; TRBD1 agrees at 7 bases. CDR1 and CDR2 (germline): SEHNR, FQNEAQ (reference sequence). The CDR3 contains 15 residues. V lost 6 bases and J lost 5; bases outside the gene matches: 12. The chain's CDR3 is CASSYTQGVRETQYF. The CDR3 region has the DNA TGTGCCAGCAGTTATACCCAGGGGGTTCGGGAGACCCAGTACTTC.

In nucleotides, the CDR3 is TGTGCCAGCAGTTCTCTCAGCGGGAGGTTATACGAGCAGTACTTC. Translation: CASSSLSGRLYEQYF. The V call is TRBV6-5, the J call TRBJ2-7; 9 positions match TRBD2. The length of the CDR3 is 15 residues. Germline V gene sequence: CDR1 MNHEY, CDR2 SVGAGI. The V segment lost 4 bases and the J segment 4 bases; nucleotides outside the gene matches: 8.

V and J are TRBV9 and TRBJ2-3, with 9 positions matching TRBD2. Trimming at V came to 2 bases and at J to 8 bases, leaving 18 bases not matched to a gene. The CDR3 runs to 18 residues. Germline CDR1 SGDLS, CDR2 YYNGEE. CDR3 sequence: CASSVDLRLAGPRTTQYF. The CDR3 DNA sequence: TGTGCCAGCAGCGTTGACCTGCGCCTAGCGGGACCCCGTACTACGCAGTATTTT.

In this sample, this clone turned up once. This rearrangement joins TRBV5-1 to TRBJ1-2; 11 bases match TRBD1. V lost 3 bases and J lost 3; bases outside the gene matches: 7. The CDR3 sequence is 16 residues long. CDR1 and CDR2 from the germline V gene are SGHRS and YFSETQ. The CDR3: CASSSGQGVLDYGYTF. As DNA, the CDR3 is TGCGCCAGCAGCTCGGGACAGGGGGTACTTGACTATGGCTACACCTTC. The variable domain in full, completed from reference TRBV5-1 and TRBJ1-2, reads KAGVTQTPRYLIKTRGQQVTLSCSPISGHRSVSWYQQTPGQGLQFLFEYFSETQRNKGNFPGRFSGRQFSNSRSEMNVSTLELGDSALYLCASSSGQGVLDYGYTFGSGTRLTVV.

The chain combines TRBV14 with TRBJ2-5, with D possibly matching TRBD2 (6 bases). The V end lost 4 bases, the J end lost 7 bases, and 19 bases lay between the germline ends. This CDR3 region has 15 residues. CDR1 is SGHDN, CDR2 FVKESK, per germline. CDR3 DNA: TGTGCCAGCAGCCGGGTAGTCGGAGGGATAGGGACCCAGTACTTC. This gives the protein CASSRVVGGIGTQYF.

This clone is a singleton in its sample. The gene calls are TRBV28 and TRBJ2-1; TRBD2 agrees at 7 bases. V shed 3 bases, J shed 3 bases, and the junction held 2 bases outside the gene matches. The CDR3 totals 14 residues. Germline loops: CDR1 MDHEN, CDR2 SYDVKM. CDR3 sequence reads: CASSLPSGYNEQFF. The CDR3 DNA reads as TGTGCCAGCAGTTTGCCTAGCGGCTACAATGAGCAGTTCTTC.

The J gene is TRBJ2-3, the V gene TRBV7-3; possibly TRBD1 or TRBD2 for D (6 bases each). V was trimmed by 5 bases and J by 5 bases, leaving 14 bases between them. The CDR3 consists of 14 residues. The V gene's germline CDR1 is SGHTA and CDR2 FQGTGA. The CDR3 sequence: CASSRGPVRDTQYF. CDR3 in DNA: TGTGCCAGCAGCCGGGGGCCTGTGCGAGATACGCAGTATTTT.

The V gene is TRBV28, the J gene TRBJ1-5, with no clear D. V shed 5 bases and J shed 3 bases, with 8 bases lying between them. Germline loops: CDR1 MDHEN, CDR2 SYDVKM. This CDR3 is 13 amino acids long. The CDR3 sequence is CASSVQPNQPQHF. DNA for the CDR3: TGTGCCAGCAGTGTTCAGCCCAATCAGCCCCAGCATTTT.

This chain joins TRBV9 and TRBJ2-5, with a weak D call TRBD1 (6 bases). CDR3 size: 16 residues. Trimming stripped 2 bases from V and 1 base from J, with 15 bases between. Germline CDR1 is SGDLS and CDR2 is YYNGEE. This chain's CDR3 is CASSVGGGQGQETQYF. CDR3 DNA sequence: TGTGCCAGCAGCGTTGGTGGGGGCCAGGGCCAAGAGACCCAGTACTTC.

The V and J genes are TRBV13 and TRBJ1-3, with 7 bases matching TRBD1. This CDR3 has 14 amino acids. Germline V lookup: CDR1 PRHDT, CDR2 FYEKMQ (reference sequence). Germline trimming cut 7 bases from V and 2 bases from J; bases unmatched to any gene: 5. The CDR3 reads CASNKDRTGNTIYF. The CDR3 nucleotides read TGTGCCAGCAACAAGGACAGGACTGGAAACACCATATATTTT.

CDR3 loop: CASSPAGGTVATEQYF. The CDR3 DNA reads as TGTGCCAGCTCACCCGCGGGCGGGACCGTGGCTACCGAGCAGTACTTC. The J gene is TRBJ2-7, the V gene TRBV18; TRBD2 might be the D (6 bases). Germline V lookup: CDR1 KGHSH, CDR2 LQKENI. CDR3 size: 16 residues. Trimming removed 3 bases from V and 6 bases from J, with 21 bases in between.

The chain uses TRBV19 and TRBJ2-7; the match to TRBD1 covers 7 bases. V lost 4 bases and J lost 2; bases outside the gene matches: 11. CDR1 and CDR2 (germline): LNHDA, SQIVND (reference sequence). The CDR3 loop spans 16 amino acids. CDR3 protein: CASSRTGMKTPYEQYF. The CDR3 DNA reads TGTGCCAGTAGTAGGACAGGCATGAAGACTCCCTACGAGCAGTACTTC.

This chain uses TRBV19 with TRBJ2-5, with 10 bases fitting TRBD2. Trimming took 3 bases from V and 3 from J; bases not matched to a gene: 4. The V gene's germline CDR1 is LNHDA and CDR2 SQIVND (reference sequence). This CDR3 contains 15 residues. CDR3 bases: TGTGCCAGTAGTATCCAGCGGGAGGGCAAAGAGACCCAGTACTTC. Its translation is CASSIQREGKETQYF.

As DNA, the CDR3 is TGTGCCAGTAGTACCCGACTAGCGAGGGATGAGCAGTTCTTC. This gives the protein CASSTRLARDEQFF. This chain joins TRBV19 and TRBJ2-1, with 8 bases fitting TRBD2. CDR1 is LNHDA, CDR2 SQIVND, per germline (reference sequence). The length of the CDR3 is 14 residues. V was clipped by 4 bases and J by 8 bases; unmatched bases: 7.

The rearrangement joins TRBV30 to TRBJ1-5; D not resolved. The germline gives CDR1 GTSNPN, CDR2 SVGIG (reference sequence). There are 15 residues in the CDR3. Trimming pared 3 bases from V and 2 bases from J, leaving 14 bases between. The CDR3: CAWRESGLGNQPQHF. CDR3 nucleotide sequence: TGTGCCTGGAGAGAAAGTGGCTTGGGCAATCAGCCCCAGCATTTT. Supplemented by reference TRBV30 and TRBJ1-5, the full variable domain reads SQTIHQWPATLVQPVGSPLSLECTVEGTSNPNLYWYRQAAGRGLQLLFYSVGIGQISSEVPQNLSASRPQDRQFILSSKKLLLSDSGFYLCAWRESGLGNQPQHFGDGTRLSIL.

CDR3 sequence reads: CASSAQGKGNQPQHF. The CDR3 nucleotides are TGTGCCAGCAGTGCACAGGGGAAGGGCAATCAGCCCCAGCATTTT. The J gene is TRBJ1-5, the V gene TRBV28; 7 bases align to TRBD1. This CDR3 comprises 15 residues. Germline V CDR1 and CDR2: MDHEN, SYDVKM. Trimming at V came to 5 bases and at J to 2 bases, leaving 6 bases not matched to a gene.

The chain uses TRBV2 and TRBJ1-5; D unclear. This CDR3 is built from 14 residues. V was trimmed by 2 bases and J by 3 bases, leaving 8 bases between them. Germline CDR1 SNHLY, CDR2 FYNNEI. CDR3 residues: CASSELRVNQPQHF. CDR3 DNA sequence: TGTGCCAGCAGTGAACTAAGGGTCAATCAGCCCCAGCATTTT.

Details on this clone: Distinct nucleotide sequences in the sample also encode this CDR3. V is TRBV25-1 and J is TRBJ2-2; the match to TRBD1 covers 7 bases. V dropped 4 bases and J dropped 0; count of bases not matched to a gene: 5. There are 16 residues in the CDR3. The germline CDR1 and CDR2 sequences are MGHDK and SYGVNS. Here the CDR3 DNA reads TGTGCCAGCAGTGCCCGACAGGGCGCGAACACCGGGGAGCTGTTTTTT. Protein product: CASSARQGANTGELFF.